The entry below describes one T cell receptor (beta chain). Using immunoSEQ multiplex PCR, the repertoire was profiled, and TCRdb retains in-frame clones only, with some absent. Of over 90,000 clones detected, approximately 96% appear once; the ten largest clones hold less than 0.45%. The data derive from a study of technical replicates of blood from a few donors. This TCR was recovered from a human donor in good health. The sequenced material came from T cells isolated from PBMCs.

The CDR3 loop reads CASSYTGSPQYF. As DNA, the CDR3 is TGTGCCAGCAGCTACACGGGGAGCCCGCAGTACTTC. The chain is built from TRBV7-2 and TRBJ2-7; maybe TRBD2 (5 bases). CDR1 is SGHTA and CDR2 is FQGNSA in the germline V gene. Trimming shortened V by 4 bases and J by 9 bases, and 13 bases separated the two germline ends. The length of the CDR3 is 12 residues.